A few counts support the clone carrying this T cell receptor (beta chain). This sample was taken from a study of T-cell reconstitution after alpha-beta-depleted transplantation in children. Per germline, CDR1 MNHNS and CDR2 SASEGT. The CDR3 loop spans 13 amino acids. Trimming removed 1 base at V and 4 bases at J, with 7 bases between. The library targeted TCRbeta and was prepared with unique molecular identifiers. TCRdb reprocessed the PCR reads with MiXCR, giving one entry per CDR3 protein. Here the sample spans 250,000 to 300,000 distinct CDR3 sequences, over 8% being singletons. The clonotype was recovered from a human donor who donated a stem cell graft to a child with SCID. This chain uses TRBV6-1 with TRBJ2-5; no definite D call. The sample here was PBMCs from the stem cell graft donor, taken from the stem cell graft. CDR3 sequence (DNA): TGTGCCAGCAGTGAAGTACACCTAGAGACCCAGTACTTC. It specifies CASSEVHLETQYF.